This T cell receptor beta chain was recovered during a study of T-cell memory formation after mild COVID-19. Whole-study context: For the most part, TCR clusters were specific to one donor.

MiXCR, applied by TCRdb to the 5' RACE reads, yields one record per CDR3 protein. The repertoire has 65,000 to 95,000 distinct CDR3 sequences, 13% of them found once; the top ten carry around two fifths. Remarks on this clonotype: Its target is not known.

Overall study findings and caveats: Pre-infection memory held some responding clones, suggesting pre-existing cross-reactive T cells responded.

The TCR comes from a man younger than 35 who had mild COVID-19 (a few samples of this study predate the infection). Cell type and time point are not known. Sequencing input: PBMCs or a T cell subset sorted from them (not recorded which).

This CDR3 is CASSAGLNTEAFF. In DNA form, the CDR3 reads TGTGCCAGCAGCGCCGGACTGAACACTGAAGCTTTCTTT. The chain uses TRBV7-9 and TRBJ1-1; D ambiguous. This CDR3 region has 13 residues. Germline V gene sequence: CDR1 SEHNR, CDR2 FQNEAQ (reference sequence). Trimming left V 5 bases short and J 0 bases short, with 7 bases between.